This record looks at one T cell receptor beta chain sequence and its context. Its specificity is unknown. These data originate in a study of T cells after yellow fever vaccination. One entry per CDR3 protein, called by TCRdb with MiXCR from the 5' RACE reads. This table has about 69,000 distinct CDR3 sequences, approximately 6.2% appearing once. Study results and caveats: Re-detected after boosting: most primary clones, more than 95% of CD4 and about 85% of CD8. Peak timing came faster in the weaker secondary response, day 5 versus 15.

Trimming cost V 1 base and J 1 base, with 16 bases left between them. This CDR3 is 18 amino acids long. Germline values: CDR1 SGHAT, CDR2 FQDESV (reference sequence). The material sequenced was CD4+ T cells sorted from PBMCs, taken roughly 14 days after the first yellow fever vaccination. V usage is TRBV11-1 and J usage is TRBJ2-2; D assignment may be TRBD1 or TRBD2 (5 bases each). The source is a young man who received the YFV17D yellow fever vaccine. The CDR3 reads CASSLVALRGWNTGELFF. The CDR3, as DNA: TGTGCCAGCAGCTTAGTTGCTTTGAGGGGTTGGAACACCGGGGAGCTGTTTTTT.